A single sample is the source of the 17 T cell receptor beta chains below, sequenced in a study of blood T cell repertoires in COVID-19. Some clones are missing from TCRdb's copy, which holds only in-frame ones; the method was immunoSEQ multiplex PCR. The repertoire includes about 280,000 clones, 80% to 90% of them detected once, and about 4.6% sits in the top ten. The sample was peripheral blood. The receptors were gathered from a man aged 40-49 years with acute or convalescent COVID-19.

V is TRBV11-3 and J is TRBJ2-7, with 10 bases lining up with TRBD1. Germline assignment: CDR1 SGHNT and CDR2 YENEEA. Trimming removed 5 bases from V and 7 bases from J; junction bases left unmatched: 8. CDR3 length equals 14 residues. CDR3 nucleotides: TGTGCCAGCAGCCGGGACAGGGGAAGAGGGGAGCAGTACTTC. As protein: CASSRDRGRGEQYF.

The rearrangement joins TRBV19 to TRBJ1-2; no firm D call. Germline CDR1 and CDR2: LNHDA and SQIVND (reference sequence). The germline V and J ends were trimmed by 5 bases and 1 base, with 14 bases remaining between them. The CDR3 is 15 residues long. The CDR3 sequence: CASSAQVQFNYGYTF. Written as DNA, the CDR3 is TGTGCCAGTAGTGCCCAGGTTCAATTTAACTATGGCTACACCTTC.

The chain links TRBV11-2 to TRBJ2-2; D gene unclear. The V end was cut by 1 base, the J end by 2 bases, with 5 bases between. The CDR3 consists of 14 residues. CDR1 and CDR2 from the germline V gene are SGHAT and FQNNGV. The CDR3 region has the DNA TGTGCCAGCAGCTTAGGGCCCAACACCGGGGAGCTGTTTTTT. Translation gives CASSLGPNTGELFF.

J is TRBJ1-6 and V is TRBV3-1 (or the pseudogene TRBV3-2), with TRBD1 matching 7 bases. Per germline, CDR1 LGHDT and CDR2 YNNKEL (reference sequence). V lost 6 bases and J lost 7; bases outside the gene matches: 9. The CDR3 contains 15 residues. The CDR3: CASRRQGNYNSPLHF. Written as DNA, the CDR3 is TGTGCCAGCAGACGACAGGGAAATTACAATTCACCCCTCCACTTT.

The chain employs TRBV10-3 and TRBJ1-2, with 7 bases identical to TRBD1. This CDR3 has 17 amino acids. Germline CDR1 and CDR2: ENHRY and SYGVKD. J was trimmed by 4 bases and V by 0 bases; bases with no gene match: 11. The CDR3 bases are TGTGCCATCAGTGAGTCTAGGGGGCACACTGTCCTCTATGGCTACACCTTC. This codes for CAISESRGHTVLYGYTF.

The chain couples TRBV6-5 to TRBJ1-2, with 12 positions matching TRBD1. V shed 3 bases and J 6 bases; nucleotides not matched to a gene: 8. Germline assignment: CDR1 MNHEY and CDR2 SVGAGI. This CDR3 has 16 amino acids. The CDR3 sequence is CASSYGTGGGKNGYTF. The CDR3 region has the DNA TGTGCCAGCAGTTATGGGACAGGGGGCGGAAAGAATGGCTACACCTTC.

The chain is built from TRBV2 and TRBJ1-3, with D unresolved. Germline CDR1 SNHLY, CDR2 FYNNEI. Between the trimmed V and J ends, which lost 6 bases and 0 bases, there was a span of 12 bases. The CDR3 extends over 15 amino acids. CDR3 nucleotides: TGTGCCAGCAGCCCCGGGGTTCTCTCTGGAAACACCATATATTTT. This encodes CASSPGVLSGNTIYF. Looking up the rest from reference TRBV2 and TRBJ1-3 gives the full variable domain: EPEVTQTPSHQVTQMGQEVILRCVPISNHLYFYWYRQILGQKVEFLVSFYNNEISEKSEIFDDQFSVERPDGSNFTLKIRSTKLEDSAMYFCASSPGVLSGNTIYFGEGSWLTVV.

The genes are TRBV5-6 and TRBJ1-2; TRBD1 matches at 9 bases. The CDR3 length is 15 residues. The germline V gene encodes CDR1 SGHDT and CDR2 YYEEEE. After removal of 5 bases from V and 7 bases from J, the junction contained 12 bases not matched to a gene. Written as DNA, the CDR3 is TGTGCCAGCAGAGAATTGACAGGGGGGAGGTTTGGCTACACCTTC. Its protein product is CASRELTGGRFGYTF.

V is TRBV12-3 or TRBV12-4 and J is TRBJ1-1; D might be TRBD1 (6 bases). V lost 8 bases, J lost 5 bases, and 12 bases lay in between. The CDR3 totals 12 residues. The CDR3 region is CASSRGWTEAFF. CDR3 nucleotide sequence: TGTGCCAGCTCCAGGGGTTGGACTGAAGCTTTCTTT.

The V gene is TRBV6-6, the J gene TRBJ1-3; TRBD1 might be the D (6 bases). CDR3 size: 14 residues. Germline V gene sequence: CDR1 MNHNY, CDR2 SVGAGI (reference sequence). V lost 8 bases, J lost 3 bases, and 14 bases lay in between. Here the CDR3 reads CASRRGGDGNTIYF. The CDR3 nucleotides are TGTGCCAGCCGAAGGGGGGGGGATGGAAACACCATATATTTT.

The rearrangement uses TRBV6-5 and TRBJ1-4, with TRBD1 matching over 8 bases. The CDR3 loop spans 14 amino acids. Per germline, CDR1 MNHEY and CDR2 SVGAGI. The V segment lost 6 bases and the J segment 8 bases; nucleotides outside the gene matches: 8. CDR3 residues: CASSLDRVREKLFF. CDR3 sequence (DNA): TGTGCCAGCAGCCTGGACAGGGTTAGGGAAAAACTGTTTTTT.

The chain couples TRBV6-5 to TRBJ1-4, with 8 positions matching TRBD1. V lost 5 bases to trimming and J lost 8 bases; unmatched junction nucleotides: 4. The length of the CDR3 is 13 residues. CDR1 and CDR2 from the germline V gene are MNHEY and SVGAGI. The CDR3 sequence: CASSPGDREKLFF. The CDR3 region has the DNA TGTGCCAGCAGTCCCGGGGACAGGGAAAAACTGTTTTTT.

This clone was seen only once. The CDR3 sequence: CASSGPAGTTAGNTGELFF. The DNA of the CDR3 is TGTGCCAGCAGTGGTCCGGCGGGGACCACTGCAGGGAACACCGGGGAGCTGTTTTTT. The chain recombines TRBV2 with TRBJ2-2; maybe TRBD2 (6 bases). V was cut by 4 bases and J by 1 base, with 22 bases left in between. Per germline, CDR1 SNHLY and CDR2 FYNNEI. The CDR3 extends over 19 amino acids.

The chain has TRBV5-6 and TRBJ1-6; 9 positions match TRBD1. The V gene end was trimmed by 3 bases and the J gene end by 8 bases; junction bases not matched to a gene: 3. CDR3 length: 14 residues. Per the germline V gene, CDR1 is SGHDT and CDR2 is YYEEEE. CDR3 loop: CASSWGQGYSPLHF. The CDR3 DNA is TGTGCCAGCAGCTGGGGACAGGGTTATTCACCCCTCCACTTT.

The V gene is TRBV19, the J gene TRBJ1-3; no firm D call. The germline V gene encodes CDR1 LNHDA and CDR2 SQIVND (reference sequence). This CDR3 contains 10 residues. Deletions cut 9 bases from V and 3 bases from J, with 3 bases between. In nucleotides, the CDR3 is TGTGCCAGCTTTGGAAACACCATATATTTT. Translating gives CASFGNTIYF. The full variable domain, its missing parts supplied by reference TRBV19 and TRBJ1-3, is DGGITQSPKYLFRKEGQNVTLSCEQNLNHDAMYWYRQDPGQGLRLIYYSQIVNDFQKGDIAEGYSVSREKKESFPLTVTSAQKNPTAFYLCASFGNTIYFGEGSWLTVV.

The CDR3 here is CASSLRTSGGAETQYF. The CDR3 region has the DNA TGTGCCAGCAGCTTAAGGACTAGCGGGGGGGCGGAGACCCAGTACTTC. V gene TRBV7-3 combines with J gene TRBJ2-5, with TRBD2 matching over 15 bases. V dropped 1 base and J dropped 5; count of bases not matched to a gene: 2. The CDR3 has 16 residues. CDR1 is SGHTA, CDR2 FQGTGA, per germline.

On this clone: Different DNA sequences within this sample yield the same CDR3. J is TRBJ2-7 and V is TRBV5-4; no clear D. CDR1 SGHNT and CDR2 YYREEE come from the germline V gene (reference sequence). Trimming cost V 0 bases and J 3 bases, with 7 bases left between them. The CDR3 runs 13 residues. The CDR3, as DNA: TGTGCCAGCAGCTTGGGGCAGGACTACGAGCAGTACTTC. This encodes CASSLGQDYEQYF.